Below are 32 T cell receptor beta chains sequenced from a single sample in a study of T cell repertoires in cytomegalovirus infection. These receptors' targets are unknown. TCRdb fed the reads into MiXCR, producing one record per CDR3 protein. This table has some 480,000 distinct CDR3 sequences, 30% to 35% appearing once. The starting material was cultured PBMCs, obtained from culture after CMV antigen stimulation. These receptors all come from a human donor in good health (CMV status not recorded). Some clones in this sample may be carry-over from other donors' samples.

This clonotype came up a few times. The rearrangement joins TRBV3-1 to TRBJ2-4; either TRBD1 or TRBD2 may supply D (5 bases each). In germline, CDR1 is LGHDT, CDR2 YNNKEL (reference sequence). The V gene lost 1 base and the J gene lost 4 bases, with 14 bases spanning the gap. This CDR3 is built from 16 residues. In DNA form, the CDR3 reads TGTGCCAGCAGCCAAGCCCCCGGGACCCTAAAAAACATTCAGTACTTC. Amino acid sequence: CASSQAPGTLKNIQYF.

The rearrangement uses TRBV27 and TRBJ2-7, with 8 nucleotides matching TRBD2. CDR3 length: 18 amino acids. CDR1 is MNHEY, CDR2 SMNVEV, per germline (reference sequence). V gave up 1 base and J gave up 4 bases; unmatched junction bases: 15. CDR3 sequence reads: CASSLYTPGLGGPYEQYF. CDR3 coding DNA: TGTGCCAGCAGTTTATATACGCCGGGACTAGGAGGTCCATACGAGCAGTACTTC.

There are a few counts of this clonotype. The chain has TRBV7-9 and TRBJ2-6, with D perhaps TRBD1 or TRBD2 (6 bases each). Looked up from germline, CDR1 is SEHNR and CDR2 is FQNEAQ (reference sequence). The CDR3 covers 17 residues. The V gene lost 6 bases and the J gene lost 2 bases, with 17 bases spanning the gap. CDR3 nucleotides: TGTGCCAGCAGGTTTGGGTGGAGGGGGACTGGGGCCAACGTCCTGACTTTC. The encoded protein is CASRFGWRGTGANVLTF.

This clonotype has just a few counts. CDR3 sequence: CASSYGSEAFF. The CDR3, as DNA: TGTGCCAGCAGTTACGGGTCTGAAGCTTTCTTT. The chain combines TRBV6-5 with TRBJ1-1; no reliable D call. The CDR3 totals 11 residues. Looked up from germline, CDR1 is MNHEY and CDR2 is SVGAGI. V was pared by 2 bases and J by 6 bases, with 4 bases between.

This clonotype was counted between two and nine times. The V gene is TRBV11-2, the J gene TRBJ2-1, with 8 nucleotides matching TRBD1. Germline-derived CDR1 and CDR2 are SGHAT and FQNNGV. Losses at the gene ends were 5 bases for V and 9 bases for J; bases not matched to a gene: 9. The CDR3 is 14 amino acids. In DNA, the CDR3 is TGTGCCAGCAGCGGAAGGACAGGGCGGGGTGAGCAGTTCTTC. Translating gives CASSGRTGRGEQFF.

In this sample, this clonotype turned up once. This chain links TRBV19 with TRBJ2-3; D possibly corresponds to TRBD2 (5 bases). The CDR3 is 13 residues long. The germline V gene encodes CDR1 LNHDA and CDR2 SQIVND (reference sequence). Trimming took off 7 bases at V and 2 bases at J, with 10 bases between the two ends. The CDR3: CASNWGVTDTQYF. The CDR3 coding sequence is TGTGCCAGTAATTGGGGAGTCACAGATACGCAGTATTTT.

This chain joins TRBV6-2 or TRBV6-3 and TRBJ2-7; no reliable D call. V lost 0 bases, J lost 1 base, and 7 bases lay in between. In germline, CDR1 is MNHEY, CDR2 SVGEGT. The CDR3 loop spans 14 amino acids. The CDR3 protein is CASSYSIRSYEQYF. In DNA, the CDR3 is TGTGCCAGCAGTTACTCGATCCGTTCCTACGAGCAGTACTTC.

This clonotype has just a few counts. The chain links TRBV5-4 to TRBJ1-2; tentative D call: TRBD1 (5 bases). V gave up 1 base and J gave up 9 bases, with 19 bases separating them. This CDR3 is built from 15 residues. Germline CDR1 and CDR2: SGHNT and YYREEE (reference sequence). The CDR3, as DNA: TGTGCCAGCAGCTTGTCTTCTCAGGGAGGCAATCGCTACACCTTC. Protein: CASSLSSQGGNRYTF.

This clonotype was counted only a few times. J is TRBJ2-5 and V is TRBV6-1; D is ambiguous. The germline CDR1 and CDR2 sequences are MNHNS and SASEGT. This CDR3 comprises 12 residues. Trimming removed 4 bases from V and 4 bases from J, with 7 bases in between. CDR3 in DNA: TGTGCCAGCAGTGTAGCTGCAGAGACCCAGTACTTC. This gives the protein CASSVAAETQYF.

The table lists this clonotype with a few counts. A much larger clone sits a single nucleotide away, making a read error possible. The gene calls are TRBV5-3 and TRBJ2-3; D gene unclear. TRBV5-3 carries the ORF label, with uncertain function. The CDR3 has 13 amino acids. The CDR3 is CASSLPRTDTQYF. CDR3 coding DNA: TGTGCCAGCAGCTTGCCTAGAACAGATACGCAGTATTTT.

CDR3 sequence: CASSLGQINNQPQHF. DNA for the CDR3: TGTGCCAGTAGCCTAGGACAGATCAACAATCAGCCCCAGCATTTT. The chain employs TRBV19 and TRBJ1-5; tentative D call: TRBD1 (6 bases). The V end lost 6 bases, the J end lost 3 bases, and 15 bases lay between the germline ends. Looked up from germline, CDR1 is LNHDA and CDR2 is SQIVND (reference sequence). The CDR3 totals 15 residues.

This clonotype has more than one count but fewer than ten. This chain links TRBV18 with TRBJ1-5; D perhaps matches TRBD1 (5 bases). Germline-derived CDR1 and CDR2 are KGHSH and LQKENI. The CDR3 runs 13 residues. The V end lost 1 base, the J end lost 7 bases, and 8 bases lay between the germline ends. Here the CDR3 reads CASSPLWGQPQHF. CDR3 sequence (DNA): TGTGCCAGCTCACCACTTTGGGGCCAGCCCCAGCATTTT.

This clonotype has at least ten counts. The chain carries TRBV7-6 and TRBJ2-5; the D is unclear. This CDR3 spans 13 amino acids. The V end lost 2 bases, the J end lost 3 bases, and 7 bases lay between the germline ends. CDR1 and CDR2 from the germline V gene are SGHVS and FNYEAQ. CDR3 sequence reads: CASSLLAEETQYF. The CDR3 coding sequence is TGTGCCAGCAGCTTATTGGCAGAAGAGACCCAGTACTTC.

The genes are TRBV7-2 and TRBJ2-7, with 7 bases aligning to TRBD2. With 4 bases clipped from V and 6 bases from J, the junction kept 6 bases outside the gene matches. This CDR3 is built from 13 residues. Germline CDR1 is SGHTA and CDR2 is FQGNSA. The CDR3 is CASSSGGGGEQYV. The CDR3 bases are TGTGCCAGCAGCTCGGGTGGGGGGGGCGAGCAGTACGTC.

The sample holds a few counts of this clonotype. V usage is TRBV6-2 or TRBV6-3 and J usage is TRBJ2-4; D is unclear. The germline V gene encodes CDR1 MNHEY and CDR2 SVGEGT. CDR3 size: 15 residues. Trimming pared 6 bases from V and 1 base from J, leaving 13 bases between. CDR3 in amino acids: CASRDRSLAKNIQYF. The CDR3 bases are TGTGCCAGCAGGGACCGAAGTCTTGCCAAAAACATTCAGTACTTC.

This clonotype was seen a few times. This sequence joins TRBV6-6 and TRBJ1-4; no definite D call. Trimming took off 0 bases at V and 8 bases at J, with 13 bases between the two ends. This CDR3 is built from 15 residues. Germline lookup yields CDR1 MNHNY and CDR2 SVGAGI (reference sequence). The CDR3 DNA sequence: TGTGCCAGCAGTTACTCGATACCCCTTGGCGAAAAACTGTTTTTT. Translating gives CASSYSIPLGEKLFF.

This clonotype has just a few counts. J is TRBJ1-5 and V is TRBV19; maybe TRBD1 (5 bases). The germline CDR1 and CDR2 sequences are LNHDA and SQIVND (reference sequence). V was pared by 4 bases and J by 4 bases, with 11 bases between. The CDR3 is made up of 14 amino acids. For the CDR3, the DNA is TGTGCCAGTAGTAAACTAGGGGATAATCAGCCCCAGCATTTT. This translates into CASSKLGDNQPQHF.

This clonotype was counted only a few times. CDR3 in DNA: TGTGCCAGCAGCCTCCTACAGGGAAGTGAGCAGTTCTTC. Amino acids: CASSLLQGSEQFF. The rearrangement links TRBV7-2 to TRBJ2-1; D may be TRBD1 (6 bases). V gave up 5 bases and J gave up 9 bases, with 14 bases separating them. The CDR3 totals 13 residues. Germline loops: CDR1 SGHTA, CDR2 FQGNSA.

This clonotype was seen more than once but under ten times. This chain joins TRBV5-1 and TRBJ2-3, with 8 bases that match TRBD1. V shed 1 base, J shed 0 bases, and the junction held 4 bases outside the gene matches. Looked up from germline, CDR1 is SGHRS and CDR2 is YFSETQ. This CDR3 has 16 residues. The CDR3 is CASSLTGQGSTDTQYF. DNA of the CDR3: TGCGCCAGCAGCTTGACCGGACAGGGAAGCACAGATACGCAGTATTTT.

The V and J genes are TRBV29-1 and TRBJ1-2; TRBD1 matches at 7 bases. The CDR3 is 13 residues long. Germline V CDR1 and CDR2: SQVTM, ANQGSEA. After removal of 7 bases from V and 6 bases from J, the junction contained 11 bases not matched to a gene. As DNA, the CDR3 is TGCAGCGCCGAAAAGGGACAGAGCCATGGCTACACCTTC. Protein: CSAEKGQSHGYTF.

This clonotype has at least ten counts. This chain connects TRBV11-2 to TRBJ2-3; 7 bases are a match to TRBD2. The CDR3 has 16 amino acids. Trimming at V came to 3 bases and at J to 4 bases, leaving 10 bases not matched to a gene. Looked up from germline, CDR1 is SGHAT and CDR2 is FQNNGV. The CDR3: CASSFELALRADTQYF. The CDR3 bases are TGTGCCAGCAGCTTTGAACTAGCGTTACGGGCAGATACGCAGTATTTT.

V is TRBV10-3 and J is TRBJ2-2, with D unresolved. The germline gives CDR1 ENHRY, CDR2 SYGVKD. Trimming shortened V by 1 base and J by 1 base, and 4 bases separated the two germline ends. CDR3 length equals 14 residues. CDR3 sequence: CAISEYRNTGELFF. The CDR3 DNA sequence: TGTGCCATCAGTGAGTATAGGAACACCGGGGAGCTGTTTTTT.

This chain uses TRBV6-5 with TRBJ2-7; D possibly matches TRBD1 or TRBD2 (5 bases each). The CDR3 runs to 14 residues. The germline V gene has CDR1 MNHEY and CDR2 SVGAGI. The V gene lost 4 bases and the J gene lost 3 bases, with 13 bases spanning the gap. Here the CDR3 reads CASSSTGPIYEQYF. Here the CDR3 DNA reads TGTGCCAGCAGTTCAACGGGACCCATCTACGAGCAGTACTTC.

This clonotype was seen a few times. The chain links TRBV7-2 to TRBJ2-5; D remains ambiguous. Trimming stripped 2 bases from V and 2 bases from J, with 15 bases between. Germline CDR1 is SGHTA and CDR2 is FQGNSA. The CDR3 consists of 16 residues. This chain's CDR3 is CASSLSSVMKQETQYF. The CDR3 coding sequence is TGTGCCAGCAGCTTAAGTTCTGTGATGAAGCAAGAGACCCAGTACTTC.

There are many counts of this clonotype. This chain connects TRBV7-2 to TRBJ1-1; D uncertain. The V end was cut by 6 bases, the J end by 4 bases, with 12 bases between. The CDR3 extends over 13 amino acids. CDR1 and CDR2 from the germline V gene are SGHTA and FQGNSA. DNA of the CDR3: TGTGCCAGCAGAAGTAGCCTCAGCACTGAAGCTTTCTTT. This sequence encodes CASRSSLSTEAFF.

V and J are TRBV25-1 and TRBJ1-1, with D possibly matching TRBD1 (6 bases). In germline, CDR1 is MGHDK, CDR2 SYGVNS. There are 13 residues in the CDR3. Trimming left V 8 bases short and J 3 bases short, with 13 bases between. DNA for the CDR3: TGTGCCAGCGGGAGAGGGGGAGACACTGAAGCTTTCTTT. It translates to CASGRGGDTEAFF.

The chain joins TRBV6-4 to TRBJ2-1, with 11 bases aligning to TRBD2. Germline CDR1 MRHNA, CDR2 SNTAGT. The CDR3 runs 15 residues. V gave up 6 bases and J gave up 5 bases; unmatched junction bases: 6. CDR3 in DNA: TGTGCCAGCAGCCAAACTAGCGGGGGCAACAATGAGCAGTTCTTC. Protein: CASSQTSGGNNEQFF.

This clonotype was observed a few times. The chain carries TRBV6-2 or TRBV6-3 and TRBJ2-7; TRBD1 matches 7 bases. This CDR3 has 16 residues. J gave up 0 bases and V 2 bases, and 7 bases lay outside the gene matches. Germline assignment: CDR1 MNHEY and CDR2 SVGEGT. The CDR3 DNA reads TGTGCCAGCAGTTACCAGGGGGACGCCCACTCCTACGAGCAGTACTTC. This translates into CASSYQGDAHSYEQYF.

This clonotype was picked up a small number of times. V gene TRBV12-3 or TRBV12-4 combines with J gene TRBJ2-3; TRBD2 is a possible D gene (5 bases). CDR3 size: 11 residues. Trimming left V 6 bases short and J 10 bases short, with 11 bases between. The CDR3 DNA follows: TGTGCCAGCAGCAGTAGCGTGGCGCAGTATTTT. Protein: CASSSSVAQYF.

V gene TRBV20-1 combines with J gene TRBJ2-3; D possibly corresponds to TRBD2 (6 bases). In germline, CDR1 is DFQATT, CDR2 SNEGSKA (reference sequence). The V end was cut by 3 bases, the J end by 6 bases, with 10 bases between. The CDR3 is 12 residues long. Here the CDR3 DNA reads TGCAGTGCTAGTGGACTATTCGATACGCAGTATTTT. Translating gives CSASGLFDTQYF.

This rearrangement joins TRBV12-3 or TRBV12-4 to TRBJ1-1; D uncertain. This CDR3 contains 11 residues. Trimming pared 10 bases from V and 3 bases from J, leaving 9 bases between. In nucleotides, the CDR3 is TGTGCCACTGGAAGTTACACTGAAGCTTTCTTT. Translation gives CATGSYTEAFF.

This chain links TRBV7-9 with TRBJ2-1; D gene ambiguous. V was shortened by 3 bases and J by 9 bases, with 15 bases between the two germline ends. This CDR3 contains 14 residues. Germline values: CDR1 SEHNR, CDR2 FQNEAQ (reference sequence). The CDR3 reads CASSLGNGGREQFF. The CDR3 region has the DNA TGTGCCAGCAGCTTGGGAAATGGCGGACGTGAGCAGTTCTTC.